This T cell receptor beta chain was sequenced during a study of T cell responses to AZD1222 COVID-19 vaccine. At the level of the study: Pooling of second doses given at about 4 or about 12 weeks was done. Regarding the study as a whole: Spike-specific TCR breadth and depth went up after people got two AZD1222 doses. Nearly half of spike-specific TCRs reportedly target unmutated variant regions.

The V end lost 2 bases, the J end lost 6 bases, and 14 bases lay between the germline ends. This CDR3 comprises 15 residues. The germline CDR1 and CDR2 sequences are SGHTA and FQGNSA. This table comes from immunoSEQ multiplex PCR, and its TCRdb copy is limited to in-frame clones, with some not included. The table shows more than 75,000 clones, with 85% to 90% occurring only once. Worth noting for this clone: Its antigen is not identified.

This chain links TRBV7-2 with TRBJ2-1; D is uncertain. The source of this sequence is an adult in good health. The specimen was peripheral blood, collected on day 0 of AZD1222 vaccination. CDR3 amino acids: CASSLSLQVGNEQFF. As DNA, the CDR3 is TGTGCCAGCAGCTTAAGCCTTCAGGTTGGCAATGAGCAGTTCTTC.